This T cell receptor beta chain was recorded in a study of blood T cell repertoires in COVID-19. The length of the CDR3 is 15 residues. Germline V gene sequence: CDR1 MNHEY, CDR2 SVGAGI. The V and J ends lost 2 bases and 4 bases respectively, with 15 bases between them. Libraries were prepared by immunoSEQ multiplex PCR; TCRdb keeps only in-frame clonotypes and omits some of them. The sample consists of around 200,000 clones, 70% to 90% of them appearing once. This receptor was taken from a man aged 45-65 years with acute or convalescent COVID-19. This chain joins TRBV6-5 and TRBJ2-7; D might be TRBD1 (6 bases). The source material was peripheral blood. In DNA form, the CDR3 reads TGTGCCAGCAGTTACGGGGCAGGGGCTAATTACGAGCAGTACTTC. Translated: CASSYGAGANYEQYF.